This TCR beta chain was sequenced for a study of patients and donors after allogeneic stem cell transplantation. Each CDR3 protein gets one entry after TCRdb re-called the RT-PCR reads with MiXCR. The data show fewer than 75,000 distinct CDR3 sequences, 10% to 15% seen once. V lost 4 bases to trimming and J lost 4 bases; unmatched junction nucleotides: 12. The CDR3 extends over 17 amino acids. CDR1 is KGHSH and CDR2 is LQKENI in the germline V gene. This sequence originates from a human donor who was either an allogeneic HSCT recipient or a stem cell or donor lymphocyte infusion donor (not recorded which). It is not recorded whose cells these are; they may come from a transplant donor. The genes are TRBV18 and TRBJ2-7; 11 bases agree with TRBD1. Sample: blood, either unsorted or a sorted T cell fraction (not recorded which). CDR3 in amino acids: CASSLPQGQGAVYEQYF. The CDR3, as DNA: TGTGCCAGCTCACTCCCACAAGGACAGGGGGCTGTTTACGAGCAGTACTTC.